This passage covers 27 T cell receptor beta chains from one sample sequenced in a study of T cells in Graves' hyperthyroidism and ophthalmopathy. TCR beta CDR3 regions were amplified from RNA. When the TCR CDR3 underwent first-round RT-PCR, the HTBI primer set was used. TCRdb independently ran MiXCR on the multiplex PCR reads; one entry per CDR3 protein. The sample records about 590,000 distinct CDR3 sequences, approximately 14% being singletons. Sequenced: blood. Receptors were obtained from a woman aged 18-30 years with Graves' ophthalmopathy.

The CDR3 region is CASSFISSGANVLTF. In DNA form, the CDR3 reads TGTGCCAGCAGCTTTATCTCCTCTGGGGCCAACGTCCTGACTTTC. This sequence joins TRBV11-1 and TRBJ2-6; D remains ambiguous. Germline V gene lookup returns CDR1 SGHAT and CDR2 FQDESV (reference sequence). The CDR3 loop spans 15 amino acids. Between the trimmed V and J ends, which lost 3 bases and 0 bases, there was a span of 6 bases.

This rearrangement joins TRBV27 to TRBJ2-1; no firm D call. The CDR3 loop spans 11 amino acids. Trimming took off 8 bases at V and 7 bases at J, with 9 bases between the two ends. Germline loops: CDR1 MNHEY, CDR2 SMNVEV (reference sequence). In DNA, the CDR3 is TGTGCCAGCCGCTCCATAAATGAGCAGTTCTTC. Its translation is CASRSINEQFF.

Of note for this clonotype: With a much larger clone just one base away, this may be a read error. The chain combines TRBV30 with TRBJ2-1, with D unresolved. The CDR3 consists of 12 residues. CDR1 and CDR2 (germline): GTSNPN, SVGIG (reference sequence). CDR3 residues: CAWGVSINEQFF. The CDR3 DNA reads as TGTGCCTGGGGTGTGTCTATCAATGAGCAGTTCTTC.

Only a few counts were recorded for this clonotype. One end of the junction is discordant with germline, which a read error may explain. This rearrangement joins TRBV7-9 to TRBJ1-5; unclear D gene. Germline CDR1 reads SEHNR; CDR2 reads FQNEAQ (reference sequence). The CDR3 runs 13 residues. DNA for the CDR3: TGTGCCAGCAGCTCGGGTAGCCATCAGCCCCAGCATTTT. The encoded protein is CASSSGSHQPQHF.

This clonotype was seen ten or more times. CDR3 in amino acids: CAWKQTGNQPQHF. The CDR3, as DNA: TGTGCCTGGAAGCAAACAGGTAATCAGCCCCAGCATTTT. The chain combines TRBV30 with TRBJ1-5; a possible D gene is TRBD1 (5 bases). Germline CDR1 is GTSNPN and CDR2 is SVGIG (reference sequence). CDR3 length: 13 amino acids. Trimming removed 4 bases from V and 4 bases from J, with 11 bases in between.

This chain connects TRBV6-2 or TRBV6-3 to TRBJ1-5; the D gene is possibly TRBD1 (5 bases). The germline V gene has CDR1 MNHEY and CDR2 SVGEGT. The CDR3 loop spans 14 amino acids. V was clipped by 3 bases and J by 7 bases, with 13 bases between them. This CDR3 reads CASSYLRGGQPQHF. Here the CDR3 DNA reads TGTGCCAGCAGTTATCTGAGGGGTGGGCAGCCCCAGCATTTT.

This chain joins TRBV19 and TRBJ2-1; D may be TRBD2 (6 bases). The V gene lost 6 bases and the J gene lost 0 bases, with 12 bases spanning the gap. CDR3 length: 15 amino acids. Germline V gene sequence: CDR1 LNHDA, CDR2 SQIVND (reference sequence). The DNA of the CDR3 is TGTGCCAGTAGATCGGGGGAGAGCTCCTACAATGAGCAGTTCTTC. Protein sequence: CASRSGESSYNEQFF. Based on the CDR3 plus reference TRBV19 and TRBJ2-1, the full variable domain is DGGITQSPKYLFRKEGQNVTLSCEQNLNHDAMYWYRQDPGQGLRLIYYSQIVNDFQKGDIAEGYSVSREKKESFPLTVTSAQKNPTAFYLCASRSGESSYNEQFFGPGTRLTVL.

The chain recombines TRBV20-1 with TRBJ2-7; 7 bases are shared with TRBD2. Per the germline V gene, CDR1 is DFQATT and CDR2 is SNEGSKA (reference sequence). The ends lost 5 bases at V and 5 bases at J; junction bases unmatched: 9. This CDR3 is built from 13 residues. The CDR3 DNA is TGCAGTGCTGGAGCGGGAAGGAGAAACGAGCAGTACTTC. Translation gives CSAGAGRRNEQYF.

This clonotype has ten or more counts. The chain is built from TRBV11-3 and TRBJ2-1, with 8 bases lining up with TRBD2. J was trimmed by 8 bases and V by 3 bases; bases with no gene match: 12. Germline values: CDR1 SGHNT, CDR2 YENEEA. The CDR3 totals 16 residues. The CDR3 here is CASSFLRLASTDEQFF. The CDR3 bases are TGTGCCAGCAGCTTTTTGAGACTAGCGTCGACGGATGAGCAGTTCTTC.

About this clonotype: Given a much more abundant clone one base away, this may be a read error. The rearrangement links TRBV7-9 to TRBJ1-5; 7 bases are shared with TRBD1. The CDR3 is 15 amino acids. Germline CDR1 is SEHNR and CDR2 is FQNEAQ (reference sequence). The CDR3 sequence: CASSQGEEAGQPLHF. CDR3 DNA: TGTGCCAGCAGCCAGGGGGAAGAGGCCGGTCAGCCCCTGCATTTT. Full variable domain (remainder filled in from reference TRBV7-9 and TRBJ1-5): DTGVSQNPRHKITKRGQNVTFRCDPISEHNRLYWYRQTLGQGPEFLTYFQNEAQLEKSRLLSDRFSAERPKGSFSTLEIQRTEQGDSAMYLCASSQGEEAGQPLHFGDGTRLSIL.

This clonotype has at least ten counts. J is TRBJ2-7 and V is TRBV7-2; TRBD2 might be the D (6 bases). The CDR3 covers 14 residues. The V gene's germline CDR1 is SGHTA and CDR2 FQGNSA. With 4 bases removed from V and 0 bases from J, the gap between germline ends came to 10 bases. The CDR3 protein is CASSSRLGSYEQYF. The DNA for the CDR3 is TGTGCCAGCAGCTCCCGACTAGGCTCCTACGAGCAGTACTTC.

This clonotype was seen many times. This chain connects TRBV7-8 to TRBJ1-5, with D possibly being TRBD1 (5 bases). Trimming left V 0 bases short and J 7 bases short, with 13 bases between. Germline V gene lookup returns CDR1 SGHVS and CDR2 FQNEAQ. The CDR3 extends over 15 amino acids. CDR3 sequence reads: CASSLARQGGQPQHF. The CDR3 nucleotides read TGTGCCAGCAGCTTAGCCAGGCAGGGCGGGCAGCCCCAGCATTTT.

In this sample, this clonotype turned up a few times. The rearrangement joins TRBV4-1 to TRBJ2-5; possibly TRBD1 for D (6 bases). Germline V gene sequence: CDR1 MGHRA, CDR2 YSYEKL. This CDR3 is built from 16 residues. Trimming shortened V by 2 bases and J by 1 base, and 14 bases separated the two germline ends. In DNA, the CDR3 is TGCGCCAGCAGCCAATTCACTGACAGGTCCCAAGAGACCCAGTACTTC. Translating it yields CASSQFTDRSQETQYF.

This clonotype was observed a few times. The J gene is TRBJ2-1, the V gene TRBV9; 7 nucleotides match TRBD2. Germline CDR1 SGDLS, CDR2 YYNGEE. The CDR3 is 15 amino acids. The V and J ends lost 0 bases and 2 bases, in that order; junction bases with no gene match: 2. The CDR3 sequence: CASSVGLATYNEQFF. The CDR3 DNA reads TGTGCCAGCAGCGTAGGACTAGCCACCTACAATGAGCAGTTCTTC.

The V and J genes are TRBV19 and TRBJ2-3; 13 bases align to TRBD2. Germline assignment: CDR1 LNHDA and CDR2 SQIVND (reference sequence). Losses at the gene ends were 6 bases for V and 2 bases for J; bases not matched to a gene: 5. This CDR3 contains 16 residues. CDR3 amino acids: CASSKLAGGPTDTQYF. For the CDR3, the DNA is TGTGCCAGTAGCAAACTAGCGGGAGGGCCCACAGATACGCAGTATTTT.

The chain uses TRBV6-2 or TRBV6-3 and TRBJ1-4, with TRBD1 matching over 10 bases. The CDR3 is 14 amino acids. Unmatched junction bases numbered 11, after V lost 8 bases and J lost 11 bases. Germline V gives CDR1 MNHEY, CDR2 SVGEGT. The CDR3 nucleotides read TGTGCCAGCGGGTTGGGACAGGGGAATCAGAAACTGTTTTTT. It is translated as CASGLGQGNQKLFF.

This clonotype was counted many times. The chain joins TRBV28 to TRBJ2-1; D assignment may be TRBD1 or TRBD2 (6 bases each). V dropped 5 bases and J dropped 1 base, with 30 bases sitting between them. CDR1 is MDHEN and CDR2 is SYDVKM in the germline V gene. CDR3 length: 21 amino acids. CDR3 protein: CASSLPTGTSRLVASYNEQFF. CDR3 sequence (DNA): TGTGCCAGCAGTCTACCGACAGGAACTAGCCGGCTTGTAGCTTCCTACAATGAGCAGTTCTTC.

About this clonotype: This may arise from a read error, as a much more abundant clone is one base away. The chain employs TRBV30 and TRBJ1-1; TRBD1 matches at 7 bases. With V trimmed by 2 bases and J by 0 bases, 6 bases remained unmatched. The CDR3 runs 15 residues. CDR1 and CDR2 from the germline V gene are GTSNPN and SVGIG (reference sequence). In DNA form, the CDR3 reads TGTGCCTGGAGTACAAAACAGGGGATGAACACTGAAGCTTTCTTT. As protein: CAWSTKQGMNTEAFF. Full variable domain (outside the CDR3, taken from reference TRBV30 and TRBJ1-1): SQTIHQWPATLVQPVGSPLSLECTVEGTSNPNLYWYRQAAGRGLQLLFYSVGIGQISSEVPQNLSASRPQDRQFILSSKKLLLSDSGFYLCAWSTKQGMNTEAFFGQGTRLTVV.

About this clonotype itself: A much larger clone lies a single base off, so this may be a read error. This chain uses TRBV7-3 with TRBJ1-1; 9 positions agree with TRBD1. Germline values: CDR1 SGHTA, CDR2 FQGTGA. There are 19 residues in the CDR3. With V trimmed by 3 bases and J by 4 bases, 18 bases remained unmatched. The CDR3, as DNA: TGTGCCAGCAGCTTCTTAACGTCTGCCAAACAGGGGGCGGGCACTGAAGCTTTCTTT. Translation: CASSFLTSAKQGAGTEAFF.

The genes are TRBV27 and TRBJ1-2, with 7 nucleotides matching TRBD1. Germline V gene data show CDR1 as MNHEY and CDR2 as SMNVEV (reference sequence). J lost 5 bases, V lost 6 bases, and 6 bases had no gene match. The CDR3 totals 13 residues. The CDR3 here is CASSSDREYGYTF. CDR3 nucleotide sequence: TGTGCCAGCAGCTCCGACAGGGAGTATGGCTACACCTTC.

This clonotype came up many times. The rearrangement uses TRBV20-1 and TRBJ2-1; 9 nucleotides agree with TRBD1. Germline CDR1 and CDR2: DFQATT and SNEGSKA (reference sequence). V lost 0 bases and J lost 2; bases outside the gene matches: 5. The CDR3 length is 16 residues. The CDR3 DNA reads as TGCAGTGCTAGAGACTCCGGACAGGGGACCTACAATGAGCAGTTCTTC. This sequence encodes CSARDSGQGTYNEQFF.

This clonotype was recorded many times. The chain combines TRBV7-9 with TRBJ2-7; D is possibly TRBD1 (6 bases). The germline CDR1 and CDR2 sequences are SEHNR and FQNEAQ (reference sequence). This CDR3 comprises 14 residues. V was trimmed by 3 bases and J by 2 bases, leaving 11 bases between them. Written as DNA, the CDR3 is TGTGCCAGCAGCTTTTTCGGGACAACCTACGAGCAGTACTTC. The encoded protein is CASSFFGTTYEQYF.

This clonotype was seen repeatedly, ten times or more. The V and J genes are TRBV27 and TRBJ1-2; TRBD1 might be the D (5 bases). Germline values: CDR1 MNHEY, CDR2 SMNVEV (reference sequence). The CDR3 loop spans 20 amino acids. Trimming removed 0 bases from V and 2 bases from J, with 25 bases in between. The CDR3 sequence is CASSLSIHGGKVGPNYGYTF. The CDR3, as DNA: TGTGCCAGCAGTTTATCGATACACGGGGGGAAGGTGGGTCCGAACTATGGCTACACCTTC.

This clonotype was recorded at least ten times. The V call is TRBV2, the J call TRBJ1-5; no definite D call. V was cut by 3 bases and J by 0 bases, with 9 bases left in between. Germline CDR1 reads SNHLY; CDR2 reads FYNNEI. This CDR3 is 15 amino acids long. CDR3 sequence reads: CASSDRMYSNQPQHF. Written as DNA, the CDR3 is TGTGCCAGCAGTGACAGGATGTATAGCAATCAGCCCCAGCATTTT.

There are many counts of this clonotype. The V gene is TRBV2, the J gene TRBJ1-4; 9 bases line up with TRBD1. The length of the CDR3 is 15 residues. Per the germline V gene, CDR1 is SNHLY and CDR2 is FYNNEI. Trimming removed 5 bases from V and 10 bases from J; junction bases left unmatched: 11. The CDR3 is CASSMGTGIIGKLFF. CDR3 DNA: TGTGCCAGCAGTATGGGGACAGGGATAATCGGAAAACTGTTTTTT.

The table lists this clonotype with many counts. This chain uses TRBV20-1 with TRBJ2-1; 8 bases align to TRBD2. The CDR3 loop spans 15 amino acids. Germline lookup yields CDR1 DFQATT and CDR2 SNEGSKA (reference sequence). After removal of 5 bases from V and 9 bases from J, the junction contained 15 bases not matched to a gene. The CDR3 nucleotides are TGCAGTGCTCCGACCCCAGCGGGAGTCTCTTTTGAGCAGTTCTTC. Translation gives CSAPTPAGVSFEQFF.

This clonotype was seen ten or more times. The CDR3 sequence: CASSDQQGALSGYTF. Written as DNA, the CDR3 is TGTGCCAGCAGTGATCAACAGGGGGCTCTAAGTGGCTACACCTTC. The chain is built from TRBV2 and TRBJ1-2, with TRBD1 matching over 9 bases. Germline lookup yields CDR1 SNHLY and CDR2 FYNNEI. There are 15 residues in the CDR3. V was pared by 3 bases and J by 7 bases, with 9 bases of the junction left unmatched. The whole variable domain, remainder taken from reference TRBV2 and TRBJ1-2, is EPEVTQTPSHQVTQMGQEVILRCVPISNHLYFYWYRQILGQKVEFLVSFYNNEISEKSEIFDDQFSVERPDGSNFTLKIRSTKLEDSAMYFCASSDQQGALSGYTFGSGTRLTVV.